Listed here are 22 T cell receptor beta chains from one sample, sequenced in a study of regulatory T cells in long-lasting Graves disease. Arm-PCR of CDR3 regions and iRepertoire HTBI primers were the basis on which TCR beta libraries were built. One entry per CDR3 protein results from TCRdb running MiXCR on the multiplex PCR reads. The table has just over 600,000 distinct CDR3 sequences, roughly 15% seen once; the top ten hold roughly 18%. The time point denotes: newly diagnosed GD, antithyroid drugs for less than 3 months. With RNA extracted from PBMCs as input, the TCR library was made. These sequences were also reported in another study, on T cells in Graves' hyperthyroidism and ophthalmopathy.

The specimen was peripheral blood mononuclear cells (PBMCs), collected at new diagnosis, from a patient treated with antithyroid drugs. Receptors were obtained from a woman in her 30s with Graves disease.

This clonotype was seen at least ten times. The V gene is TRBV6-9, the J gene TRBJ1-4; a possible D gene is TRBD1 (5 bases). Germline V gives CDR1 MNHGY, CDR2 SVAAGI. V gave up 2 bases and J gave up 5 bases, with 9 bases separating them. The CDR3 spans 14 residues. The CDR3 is CASSYIRGNEKLFF. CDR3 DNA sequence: TGTGCCAGCAGTTATATCCGGGGGAATGAAAAACTGTTTTTT.

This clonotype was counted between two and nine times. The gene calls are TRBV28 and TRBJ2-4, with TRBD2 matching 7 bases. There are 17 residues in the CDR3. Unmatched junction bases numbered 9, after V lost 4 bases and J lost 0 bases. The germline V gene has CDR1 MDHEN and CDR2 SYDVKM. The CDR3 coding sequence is TGTGCCAGCAGTTCGGGTGGGGGGGATTTAGCCAAAAACATTCAGTACTTC. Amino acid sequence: CASSSGGGDLAKNIQYF.

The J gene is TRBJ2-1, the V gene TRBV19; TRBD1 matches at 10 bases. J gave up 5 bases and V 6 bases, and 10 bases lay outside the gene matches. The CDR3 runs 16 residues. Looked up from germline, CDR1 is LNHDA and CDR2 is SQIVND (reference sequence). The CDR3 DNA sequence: TGTGCCAGTAGAGGGGGAGGGACAGGGGACAACAATGAGCAGTTCTTC. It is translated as CASRGGGTGDNNEQFF.

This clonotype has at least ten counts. As DNA, the CDR3 is TGTGCCAGCGGAGACAGGGTCGGCTACACCTTC. It codes for CASGDRVGYTF. The rearrangement links TRBV6-1 to TRBJ1-2; 7 positions match TRBD1. The J segment lost 8 bases and the V segment lost 8 bases, leaving 5 bases of the junction unmatched. This CDR3 has 11 residues. CDR1 is MNHNS and CDR2 is SASEGT in the germline V gene.

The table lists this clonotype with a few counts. This chain's CDR3 is CASSHPRGSYEQYF. The CDR3 DNA follows: TGCGCCAGCAGCCATCCTCGGGGAAGCTACGAGCAGTACTTC. The V call is TRBV4-1, the J call TRBJ2-7, with a tentative D call TRBD2 (5 bases). Per germline, CDR1 MGHRA and CDR2 YSYEKL. The V gene lost 3 bases and the J gene lost 3 bases, with 12 bases spanning the gap. The CDR3 extends over 14 amino acids.

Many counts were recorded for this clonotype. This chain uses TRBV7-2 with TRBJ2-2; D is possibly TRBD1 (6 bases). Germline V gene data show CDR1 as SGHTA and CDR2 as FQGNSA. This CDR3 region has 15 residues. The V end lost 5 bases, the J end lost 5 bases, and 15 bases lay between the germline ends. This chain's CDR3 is CASSLRQVTTGELFF. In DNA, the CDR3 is TGTGCCAGCAGCCTACGACAGGTCACAACCGGGGAGCTGTTTTTT.

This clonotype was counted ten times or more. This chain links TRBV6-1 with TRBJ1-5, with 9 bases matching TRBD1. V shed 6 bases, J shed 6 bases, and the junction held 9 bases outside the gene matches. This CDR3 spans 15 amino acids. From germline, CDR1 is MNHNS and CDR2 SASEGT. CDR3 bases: TGTGCCAGCAGCATACAGGGGGCGCGGGTTCAGCCCCAGCATTTT. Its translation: CASSIQGARVQPQHF.

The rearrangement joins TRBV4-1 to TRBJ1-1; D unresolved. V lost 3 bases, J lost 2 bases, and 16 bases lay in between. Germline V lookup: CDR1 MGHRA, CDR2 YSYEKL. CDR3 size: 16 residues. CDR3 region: CASSHPGRMINTEAFF. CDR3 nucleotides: TGCGCCAGCAGCCACCCCGGACGGATGATAAACACTGAAGCTTTCTTT.

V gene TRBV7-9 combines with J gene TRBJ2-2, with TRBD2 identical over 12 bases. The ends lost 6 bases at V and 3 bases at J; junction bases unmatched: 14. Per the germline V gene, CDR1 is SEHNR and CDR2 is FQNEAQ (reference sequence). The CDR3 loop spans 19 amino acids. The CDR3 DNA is TGTGCCAGCAGTTTTCCTCTTTGGACTAGCGGGATAGACACCGGGGAGCTGTTTTTT. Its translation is CASSFPLWTSGIDTGELFF.

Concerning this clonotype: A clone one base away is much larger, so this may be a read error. The CDR3 DNA is TGTGCCAGCAGCTCAGGACCGCCTCGGCAAAACATTCAGTACTTC. Translated: CASSSGPPRQNIQYF. The J gene is TRBJ2-4, the V gene TRBV7-3; D remains unclear. The CDR3 is 15 amino acids. Germline CDR1 SGHTA, CDR2 FQGTGA. With 4 bases removed from V and 5 bases from J, the gap between germline ends came to 15 bases.

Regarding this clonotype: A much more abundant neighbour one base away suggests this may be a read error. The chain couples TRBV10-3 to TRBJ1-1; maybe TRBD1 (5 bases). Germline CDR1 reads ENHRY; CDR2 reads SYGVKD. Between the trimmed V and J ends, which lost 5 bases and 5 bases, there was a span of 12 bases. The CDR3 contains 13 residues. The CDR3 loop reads CAISYEGRTEAFF. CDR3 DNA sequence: TGTGCCATCAGTTACGAGGGGAGGACTGAAGCTTTCTTT.

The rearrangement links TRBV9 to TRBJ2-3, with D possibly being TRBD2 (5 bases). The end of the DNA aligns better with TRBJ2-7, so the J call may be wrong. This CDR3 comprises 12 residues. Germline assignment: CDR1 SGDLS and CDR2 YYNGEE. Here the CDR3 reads CASSPSFGEQYF. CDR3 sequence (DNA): TGTGCCAGCAGCCCTAGCTTTGGCGAGCAGTACTTC.

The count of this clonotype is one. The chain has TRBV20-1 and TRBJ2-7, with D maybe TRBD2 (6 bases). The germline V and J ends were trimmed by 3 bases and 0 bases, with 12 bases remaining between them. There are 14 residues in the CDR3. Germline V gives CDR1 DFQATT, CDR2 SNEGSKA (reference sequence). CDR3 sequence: CSARGLASSYEQYF. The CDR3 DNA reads TGCAGTGCTAGGGGACTGGCCAGCTCCTACGAGCAGTACTTC.

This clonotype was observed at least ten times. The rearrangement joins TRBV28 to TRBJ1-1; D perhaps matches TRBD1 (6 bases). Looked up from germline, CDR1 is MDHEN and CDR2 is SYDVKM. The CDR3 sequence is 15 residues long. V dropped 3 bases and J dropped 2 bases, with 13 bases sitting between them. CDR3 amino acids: CASSFVGQFNTEAFF. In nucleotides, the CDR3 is TGTGCCAGCAGTTTCGTTGGACAGTTTAACACTGAAGCTTTCTTT.

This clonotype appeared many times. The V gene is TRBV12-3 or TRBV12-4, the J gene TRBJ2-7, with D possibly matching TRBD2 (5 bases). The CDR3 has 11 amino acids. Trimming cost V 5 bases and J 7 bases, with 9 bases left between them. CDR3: CASSGLLEQYF. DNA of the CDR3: TGTGCCAGCAGTGGACTTCTGGAGCAGTACTTC.

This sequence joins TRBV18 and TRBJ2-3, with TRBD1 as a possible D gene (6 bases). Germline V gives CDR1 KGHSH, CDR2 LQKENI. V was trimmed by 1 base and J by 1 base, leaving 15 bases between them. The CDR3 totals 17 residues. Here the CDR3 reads CASSPLPTRTGTDTQYF. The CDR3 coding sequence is TGTGCCAGCTCACCACTTCCAACCAGGACAGGCACAGATACGCAGTATTTT.

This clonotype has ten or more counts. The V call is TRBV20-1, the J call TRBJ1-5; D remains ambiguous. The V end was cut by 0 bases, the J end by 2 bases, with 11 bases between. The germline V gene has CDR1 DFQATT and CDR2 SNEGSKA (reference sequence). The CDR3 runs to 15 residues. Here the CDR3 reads CSARDPGVGNQPQHF. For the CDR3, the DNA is TGCAGTGCTAGAGATCCTGGGGTCGGCAATCAGCCCCAGCATTTT.

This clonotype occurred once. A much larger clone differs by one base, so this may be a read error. CDR3 amino acids: CSAKSGGSYTF. CDR3 coding DNA: TGCAGTGCTAAGTCTGGAGGTAGCTACACCTTC. The chain combines TRBV20-1 with TRBJ1-2; unclear D gene. CDR1 and CDR2 (germline): DFQATT, SNEGSKA (reference sequence). The CDR3 extends over 11 amino acids. Trimming took off 4 bases at V and 9 bases at J, with 12 bases between the two ends.

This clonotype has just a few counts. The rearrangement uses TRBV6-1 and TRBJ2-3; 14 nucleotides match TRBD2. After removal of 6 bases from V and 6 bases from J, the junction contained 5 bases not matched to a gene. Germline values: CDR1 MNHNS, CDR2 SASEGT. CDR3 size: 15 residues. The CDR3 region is CASRQTSGRADTQYF. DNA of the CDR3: TGTGCCAGCAGGCAGACTAGCGGGAGGGCGGATACGCAGTATTTT.

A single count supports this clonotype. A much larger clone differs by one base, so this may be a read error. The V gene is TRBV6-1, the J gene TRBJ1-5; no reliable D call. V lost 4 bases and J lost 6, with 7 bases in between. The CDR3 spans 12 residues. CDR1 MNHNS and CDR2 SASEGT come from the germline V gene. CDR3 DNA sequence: TGTGCCAGCAGTGGTTACGGTCAGCCCCAGCATTTT. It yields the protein CASSGYGQPQHF.

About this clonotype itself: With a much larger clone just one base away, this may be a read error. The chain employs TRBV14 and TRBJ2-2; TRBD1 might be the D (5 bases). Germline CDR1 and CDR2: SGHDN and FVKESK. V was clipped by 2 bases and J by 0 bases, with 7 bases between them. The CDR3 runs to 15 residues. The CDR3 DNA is TGTGCCAGCAGCCAACGACAGCCGAACACCGGGGAGCTGTTTTTT. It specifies CASSQRQPNTGELFF.

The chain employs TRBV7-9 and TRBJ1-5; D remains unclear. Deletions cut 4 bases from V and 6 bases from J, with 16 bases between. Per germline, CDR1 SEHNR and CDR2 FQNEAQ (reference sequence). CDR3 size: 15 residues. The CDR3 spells CASSSTLSRSQPQHF. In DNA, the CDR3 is TGTGCCAGCAGCTCAACACTTTCGAGGAGTCAGCCCCAGCATTTT.